The 3 T cell receptor beta chains listed next were all sequenced from one sample in a study of cytomegalovirus exposure and HLA in healthy donors (dated by TCRdb to the late 2010s). Library construction relied on the immunoSEQ multiplex PCR assay. Sourced from immuneACCESS, this table was stored by TCRdb with only in-frame sequences that have V and J called. A share of the clones is absent; for the studies checked, an unresolved V gene accounts for under half, and the remainder has no known explanation. A total of 300,000 to 350,000 clones appear in this sample, approximately 85% of them only once. Of the sample, roughly 0.96% is held by the ten largest clones. Sequencing used PBMCs. The source of these receptors is a man aged 25-40 years in good health and CMV-seronegative.

This clone was detected once. The V gene is TRBV12-5, the J gene TRBJ1-5; D unresolved. The germline CDR1 and CDR2 sequences are LGHNT and FRNRAP. V shed 7 bases and J shed 5 bases, with 6 bases lying between them. The CDR3 has 11 amino acids. The CDR3 loop is CASALDQPQHF. In nucleotides, the CDR3 is TGTGCTAGTGCCTTAGATCAGCCCCAGCATTTT. Combining the CDR3 with reference TRBV12-5 and TRBJ1-5 gives the whole variable domain DARVTQTPRHKVTEMGQEVTMRCQPILGHNTVFWYRQTMMQGLELLAYFRNRAPLDDSGMPKDRFSAEMPDATLATLKIQPSEPRDSAVYFCASALDQPQHFGDGTRLSIL.

This clone was counted a single time. The rearrangement joins TRBV7-9 to TRBJ1-6; no clear D gene. V dropped 5 bases and J dropped 0 bases, with 8 bases sitting between them. The CDR3 has 15 amino acids. The germline V gene has CDR1 SEHNR and CDR2 FQNEAQ (reference sequence). CDR3 amino acids: CASSRSGSYNSPLHF. CDR3 DNA: TGTGCCAGCAGCCGATCGGGCTCCTATAATTCACCCCTCCACTTT.

This clone occurred a few times. This chain joins TRBV5-1 and TRBJ2-1, with TRBD2 matching 7 bases. The CDR3 has 16 amino acids. The germline CDR1 and CDR2 sequences are SGHRS and YFSETQ. V was pared by 4 bases and J by 4 bases, with 11 bases of the junction left unmatched. CDR3: CASSHPLAEAYNEQFF. For the CDR3, the DNA is TGCGCCAGCAGCCATCCCCTAGCGGAGGCTTACAATGAGCAGTTCTTC.